The following is a T cell receptor beta chain sequence with its context. Its target is not known. This record belongs to a study of identical twins. Each cDNA held unique molecular identifiers, and template switching gave it a universal primer site. Using its own MiXCR run on the 5' RACE reads, TCRdb lists one record per CDR3 protein. This table has more than 1.5 million distinct CDR3 sequences, roughly a third appearing once. Points from the study as a whole: Out-of-frame alpha sequences common to twins exhibited a surplus of low generation probability.

The source is a newborn girl in good health. Sequencing was done on a sample of cord blood.

The CDR3 here is CSAPWTALAKNIQYF. Here the CDR3 DNA reads TGCAGTGCTCCCTGGACGGCGCTAGCCAAAAACATTCAGTACTTC. This chain connects TRBV20-1 to TRBJ2-4; D remains ambiguous. The germline CDR1 and CDR2 sequences are DFQATT and SNEGSKA (reference sequence). V dropped 5 bases and J dropped 0 bases, with 14 bases sitting between them. The CDR3 extends over 15 amino acids.